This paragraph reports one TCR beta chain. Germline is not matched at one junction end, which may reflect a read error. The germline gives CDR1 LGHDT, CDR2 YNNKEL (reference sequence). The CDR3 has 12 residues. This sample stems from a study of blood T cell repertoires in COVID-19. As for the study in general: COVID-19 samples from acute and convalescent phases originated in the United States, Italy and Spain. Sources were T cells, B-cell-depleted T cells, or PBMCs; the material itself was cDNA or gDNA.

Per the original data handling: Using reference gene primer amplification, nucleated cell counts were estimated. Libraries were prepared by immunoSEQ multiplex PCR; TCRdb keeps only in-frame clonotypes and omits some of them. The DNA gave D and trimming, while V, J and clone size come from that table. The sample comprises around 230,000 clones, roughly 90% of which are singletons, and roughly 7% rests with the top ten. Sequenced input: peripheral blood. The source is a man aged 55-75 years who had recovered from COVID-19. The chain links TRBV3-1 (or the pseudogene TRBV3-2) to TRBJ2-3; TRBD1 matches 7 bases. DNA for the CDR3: TGTGCCAGCAGCCGCTCGCCGGGACAGACCTTTTTT. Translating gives CASSRSPGQTFF.